The TCR beta chain described here comes from a study of cytomegalovirus exposure and HLA in healthy donors. This CDR3 is built from 14 residues. V shed 3 bases and J shed 4 bases, with 10 bases lying between them. Germline CDR1 reads MNHEY; CDR2 reads SMNVEV (reference sequence). Using immunoSEQ multiplex PCR, the repertoire was profiled, and TCRdb retains in-frame clones only, with some absent. Here the sample spans 65,000 or so clones, around 96% being singletons. This clone has only one observation. This TCR was sampled from a young man in good health and CMV-seropositive. The sample taken for sequencing was PBMCs. The rearrangement uses TRBV27 and TRBJ1-5; D might be TRBD1 (6 bases). The CDR3 nucleotides read TGTGCCAGCAGTTTCTGGGGGCGGAATCAGCCCCAGCATTTT. Translated: CASSFWGRNQPQHF.